This T cell receptor beta chain is from a study of T cells in Graves' hyperthyroidism and ophthalmopathy (dated by TCRdb to the late 2010s). General notes on the study: Peripheral blood was sampled at the time of initial diagnosis, prior to any treatment. To identify distinguishing TCR V-J signatures, a discovery cohort of about 95 patients was used, comprising under 45 with Graves' ophthalmopathy and 55 to 65 with stable Graves' hyperthyroidism. An independent validation cohort of some 18 hyperthyroidism patients and over 15 patients who later progressed to ophthalmopathy tested prospective prediction of ophthalmopathy. The 100 or so discovery patients were randomly divided into training and test sets at a 7:3 ratio. The study also compared thyroid tissue and blood T-cell repertoires from more than 5 Graves' hyperthyroidism patients. Once sampling was done, hyperthyroidism patients were given methimazole at a starting dose of 30 mg daily, whereas ophthalmopathy patients were given high-dose intravenous methylprednisolone. The paper reports TCR Vbeta CDR3 sequencing of 130 to 150 peripheral blood samples: 43 ophthalmopathy, about 75 hyperthyroidism and around 17 progressor patients. General findings and caveats noted by the study authors: In validation, the model predicted progression to ophthalmopathy a median of roughly 6.1 months before onset, with approximately 70% sensitivity and 72.22% specificity. Blood samples also contained most of the expanded thyroid clonotypes (frequency above 0.001), which suggests that blood repertoires may reflect thyroid immune responses. No statistical method was used to set the sample size in advance, and investigators knew the group allocation. Ophthalmopathy was separated from stable hyperthyroidism by a 13 V-J signature model, with around 88% sensitivity and just over 81% specificity obtained in cross-validation and 80%/75% obtained in testing.

The germline V gene encodes CDR1 SGHTA and CDR2 FQGNSA. Germline trimming amounts to 5 bases on V and 6 bases on J, with 7 as the count of junction bases outside the gene matches. The CDR3 starts with the cysteine, ends with the phenylalanine, and has 15 residues. Here the CDR3 DNA is all that survives: 45 bases in frame from base 1. The TCR beta CDR3 regions were amplified from RNA transcripts. The first round of RT-PCR for the TCR CDR3 was performed with the HTBI primer set and the Qiagen OneStep RT-PCR kit. The libraries were constructed in a second round of multiplex PCR and then size-selected and purified. Libraries were sequenced paired-end with 100 bp reads on an Illumina HiSeq2000. Processing in the source paper ran as follows. Raw data were processed with SOAPnuke, discarding reads with adapters, uncalled bases, mean Phred below 15, or no exact constant-primer or identifier match. COPE v1.2.5 was used to merge the high-quality paired reads, and each unique nucleotide sequence was defined as a clonotype. MiTCR v1.1 was used to align the clonotypes against IMGT TRBV, TRBD and TRBJ reference segments. The analysis included only V-J combinations with a frequency above 0.0001, which together covered 99% to 99.2% of the repertoires. The TCS score was defined as the ratio of F50 (clonal expansion) to E x V (chaos), calculated using BLOSUM62-based TCRdist between CDR3 peptides within each V-J. Welch's t-statistics and random forest reduced fewer than 550 V-J features to about 13, which were used in a naive Bayes classifier (R e1071). TCRdb ran its own pipeline on the public reads, namely fastp trimming at Q25 and MiXCR clone calling, and kept in-frame beta chains. CDR3 protein duplicates are merged, each entry listing the most common genes and DNA. The V and J calls were not made by the authors but by TCRdb's processing. The sample profile shows some 720,000 distinct CDR3 sequences; approximately 16% of them were found once. Jointly, the top ten make up 8.4% of the sample.

This clonotype was picked up many times. This clone's antigen is unknown. Qualities for individual bases were not recorded, and no much larger clone is one base off. A patient counted as having stable Graves' hyperthyroidism if no progression to ophthalmopathy occurred over 18 months of follow-up. Hyperthyroidism patients were newly diagnosed, had a disease duration of under 2 months, and were aged 18 to 65 years. Patients with uncontrolled infections, other autoimmune diseases, pregnancy or lactation were excluded. Clinical symptoms, serum thyroxine and TRAb, thyroid ultrasound, and orbital computed tomography formed the basis for the diagnoses. PBMCs were isolated from 10 ml of fresh peripheral blood by Ficoll-Paque density gradient centrifugation. Total RNA was extracted using Trizol reagent, and RNA quality was assessed on an Agilent 2100 Bioanalyzer.

The chain is assembled from TRBV7-2 and TRBJ2-1; 10 middle bases align to TRBD2. The sample taken for sequencing was blood. The receptor's source is a man younger than 30 with Graves' hyperthyroidism. The sequence in DNA is TGTGCCAGCAGCCCCCCCCTAGCGGGAGTCAATGAGCAGTTCTTC. This codes for CASSPPLAGVNEQFF.